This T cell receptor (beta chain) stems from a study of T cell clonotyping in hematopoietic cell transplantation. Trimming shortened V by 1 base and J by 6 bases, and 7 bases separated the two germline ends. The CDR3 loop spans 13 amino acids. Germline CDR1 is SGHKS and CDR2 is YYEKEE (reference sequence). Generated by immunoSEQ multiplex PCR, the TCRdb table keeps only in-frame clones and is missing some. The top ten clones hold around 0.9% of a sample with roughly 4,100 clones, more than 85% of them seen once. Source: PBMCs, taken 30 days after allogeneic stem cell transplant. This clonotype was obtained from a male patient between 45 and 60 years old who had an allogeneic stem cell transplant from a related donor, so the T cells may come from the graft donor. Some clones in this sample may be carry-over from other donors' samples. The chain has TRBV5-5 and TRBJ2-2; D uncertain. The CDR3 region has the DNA TGTGCCAGCAGCTTGTGGGCCGCCGGGGAGCTGTTTTTT. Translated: CASSLWAAGELFF.